The entry below gives a single T cell receptor beta chain sequence along with its context. The sample is drawn from a study of control samples from healthy donors and cancer patients. This CDR3 region has 17 residues. Sequencing was performed with immunoSEQ multiplex PCR; in TCRdb, only in-frame clones are kept and a portion is missing. The profile shows about 120,000 clones, 87% of them singletons. The source of this sequence is a man aged 35-49 years in good health. The sample was blood. V usage is TRBV21-1 and J usage is TRBJ2-3; TRBD2, the table's D call, was not compared with the DNA. TRBV21-1 is assigned pseudogene status. In nucleotides, the CDR3 is TGTGCCAGCAACTCGGCGGTAGCGGGGGCCTACACAGATACGCAGTATTTT. Translation gives CASNSAVAGAYTDTQYF.